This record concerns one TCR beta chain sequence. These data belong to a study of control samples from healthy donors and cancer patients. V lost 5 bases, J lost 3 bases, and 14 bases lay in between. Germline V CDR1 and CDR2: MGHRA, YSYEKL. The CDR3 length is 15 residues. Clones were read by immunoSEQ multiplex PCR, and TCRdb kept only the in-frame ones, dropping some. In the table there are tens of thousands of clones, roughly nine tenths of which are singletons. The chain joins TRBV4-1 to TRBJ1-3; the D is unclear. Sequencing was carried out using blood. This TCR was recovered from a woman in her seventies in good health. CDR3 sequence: CASSAPTGVGNTIYF. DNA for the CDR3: TGCGCCAGCAGCGCCCCAACCGGGGTTGGAAACACCATATATTTT.